Presented here are 31 T cell receptor beta chains from one specimen sequenced in a study of T-cell reconstitution after alpha-beta-depleted transplantation in children. This sample's TCRbeta library carried unique molecular identifier barcodes. MiXCR was run by TCRdb on the PCR reads, yielding one entry per CDR3 protein. The data hold 450,000 to 600,000 distinct CDR3 sequences, with about 30% observed a single time. Sample: PBMCs from the stem cell graft donor, taken from the stem cell graft. All receptors come from a human donor who donated a stem cell graft to a child with aplastic anemia.

This chain links TRBV10-3 with TRBJ1-2; D call uncertain. The CDR3 sequence is 12 residues long. The V end was cut by 0 bases, the J end by 6 bases, with 5 bases between. The germline gives CDR1 ENHRY, CDR2 SYGVKD. As DNA, the CDR3 is TGTGCCATCAGTGAGTCGTCGGATGGCTACACCTTC. It yields the protein CAISESSDGYTF.

This clonotype occurred a few times. With a much larger clone just one base away, this may be a read error. The chain carries TRBV5-1 and TRBJ2-5; D gene uncertain. CDR3 length equals 11 residues. CDR1 and CDR2 from the germline V gene are SGHRS and YFSETQ. Trimming left V 4 bases short and J 3 bases short, with 4 bases between. CDR3 region: CASSMEETQYF. CDR3 DNA: TGCGCCAGCAGCATGGAAGAGACCCAGTACTTC.

The V gene is TRBV6-2 or TRBV6-3, the J gene TRBJ2-1, with 9 bases matching TRBD2. The CDR3 has 17 residues. The germline V gene encodes CDR1 MNHEY and CDR2 SVGEGT. J gave up 4 bases and V 0 bases, and 7 bases lay outside the gene matches. The CDR3 is CASSYSRLAVWYNEQFF. The CDR3, as DNA: TGTGCCAGCAGTTACTCGAGACTAGCGGTTTGGTACAATGAGCAGTTCTTC.

The chain couples TRBV24-1 to TRBJ2-1, with TRBD2 matching over 13 bases. Germline trimming cut 1 base from V and 6 bases from J; bases unmatched to any gene: 2. From germline, CDR1 is KGHDR and CDR2 SFDVKD. This CDR3 contains 16 residues. CDR3 protein: CATSDFTSGRVNEQFF. DNA of the CDR3: TGTGCCACCAGTGATTTTACTAGCGGGAGGGTCAATGAGCAGTTCTTC.

A few counts support this clonotype. The chain has TRBV14 and TRBJ2-1; TRBD1 aligns across 8 bases. V shed 6 bases, J shed 6 bases, and the junction held 13 bases outside the gene matches. The CDR3 totals 16 residues. Germline loops: CDR1 SGHDN, CDR2 FVKESK. The CDR3 loop is CASRPGGTGLRNEQFF. The CDR3, as DNA: TGTGCCAGCAGACCTGGGGGGACAGGACTACGCAATGAGCAGTTCTTC.

The J gene is TRBJ2-5, the V gene TRBV2, with 10 bases aligning to TRBD2. The CDR3 covers 16 residues. Germline CDR1 is SNHLY and CDR2 is FYNNEI. With V trimmed by 2 bases and J by 5 bases, 8 bases remained unmatched. The CDR3 DNA follows: TGTGCCAGCAGTGAACTGACTAGCGGGTATAGCGAGACCCAGTACTTC. Its translation is CASSELTSGYSETQYF.

This clonotype was picked up a small number of times. Here the CDR3 DNA reads TGTGCCAGCAGCGTAGAGGACGACCCAACCTACGAGCAGTACTTC. Protein: CASSVEDDPTYEQYF. This chain joins TRBV9 and TRBJ2-7; D gene unclear. The CDR3 sequence is 15 residues long. CDR1 and CDR2 (germline): SGDLS, YYNGEE. Trimming took 0 bases from V and 2 from J, leaving 12 bases between them.

The J gene is TRBJ2-2, the V gene TRBV12-3 or TRBV12-4, with D perhaps matching TRBD2 (6 bases). Trimming left V 8 bases short and J 0 bases short, with 16 bases between. CDR3 size: 16 residues. The CDR3 sequence: CASPTRGDSNTGELFF. Written as DNA, the CDR3 is TGTGCCAGCCCGACTCGTGGGGACTCGAACACCGGGGAGCTGTTTTTT.

Here the CDR3 reads CASSFDRYGYTF. CDR3 nucleotides: TGTGCCAGCAGCTTCGACAGATATGGCTACACCTTC. The rearrangement joins TRBV7-2 to TRBJ1-2; TRBD1 is a possible D gene (5 bases). The CDR3 has 12 residues. The V gene lost 3 bases and the J gene lost 5 bases, with 7 bases spanning the gap. Germline V gene data show CDR1 as SGHTA and CDR2 as FQGNSA.

The genes are TRBV7-2 and TRBJ2-3, with 11 bases aligning to TRBD2. The CDR3 totals 17 residues. Germline values: CDR1 SGHTA, CDR2 FQGNSA. Trimming took 1 base from V and 1 from J; bases not matched to a gene: 4. Here the CDR3 reads CASSLGTSGYRTDTQYF. CDR3 sequence (DNA): TGTGCCAGCAGCTTAGGGACTAGCGGGTATCGCACAGATACGCAGTATTTT.

The chain carries TRBV2 and TRBJ2-1, with a possible D match to TRBD2 (6 bases). This CDR3 contains 15 residues. Germline loops: CDR1 SNHLY, CDR2 FYNNEI. The germline V and J ends were trimmed by 8 bases and 9 bases, with 23 bases remaining between them. This CDR3 is CASGAPTGVGGEQFF. In DNA form, the CDR3 reads TGTGCCAGCGGCGCCCCCACGGGAGTAGGCGGTGAGCAGTTCTTC.

V is TRBV25-1 and J is TRBJ2-7; D perhaps matches TRBD2 (5 bases). Germline CDR1 is MGHDK and CDR2 is SYGVNS. V gave up 4 bases and J gave up 0 bases, with 10 bases separating them. The CDR3 has 14 residues. The CDR3 region has the DNA TGTGCCAGCAGTGGGGGAGAAAGCTCCTACGAGCAGTACTTC. Translating gives CASSGGESSYEQYF.

This clonotype was detected only a few times. The chain combines TRBV5-1 with TRBJ1-1; perhaps TRBD1 as D (6 bases). The CDR3 loop spans 18 amino acids. The ends were cut back, 0 bases at V and 1 base at J, with 19 bases in the middle. CDR1 and CDR2 (germline): SGHRS, YFSETQ. The CDR3 coding sequence is TGCGCCAGCAGCTTGGTATCAGGGGTCTTTCCCACGAACACTGAAGCTTTCTTT. It yields the protein CASSLVSGVFPTNTEAFF.

This clonotype turned up a few times. This chain connects TRBV6-5 to TRBJ1-2, with 9 bases lining up with TRBD1. CDR3 size: 14 residues. Per germline, CDR1 MNHEY and CDR2 SVGAGI. V gave up 11 bases and J gave up 7 bases; unmatched junction bases: 14. This chain's CDR3 is CASALPGQGTGYTF. The CDR3 bases are TGTGCCTCAGCATTACCGGGACAGGGTACTGGCTACACCTTC.

The CDR3 here is CASSLTWAGGEQFF. The CDR3 DNA reads as TGTGCCAGCAGCTTAACGTGGGCCGGGGGGGAGCAGTTCTTC. The chain recombines TRBV7-9 with TRBJ2-1; 7 bases match TRBD2. The CDR3 sequence is 14 residues long. The ends lost 2 bases at V and 10 bases at J; junction bases unmatched: 8. Germline V CDR1 and CDR2: SEHNR, FQNEAQ (reference sequence). Supplemented by reference TRBV7-9 and TRBJ2-1, the full variable domain reads DTGVSQNPRHKITKRGQNVTFRCDPISEHNRLYWYRQTLGQGPEFLTYFQNEAQLEKSRLLSDRFSAERPKGSFSTLEIQRTEQGDSAMYLCASSLTWAGGEQFFGPGTRLTVL.

This sequence joins TRBV20-1 and TRBJ2-1, with 10 nucleotides matching TRBD2. The germline gives CDR1 DFQATT, CDR2 SNEGSKA (reference sequence). The CDR3 length is 14 residues. With 5 bases clipped from V and 6 bases from J, the junction kept 7 bases outside the gene matches. The CDR3 region is CSAPSGGFVNEQFF. CDR3 bases: TGCAGTGCTCCTAGCGGGGGATTCGTCAATGAGCAGTTCTTC.

This clonotype was recorded once. V usage is TRBV7-2 and J usage is TRBJ2-5, with 9 bases that match TRBD2. The CDR3 sequence is 17 residues long. Trimming removed 4 bases from V and 4 bases from J; junction bases left unmatched: 13. Germline V gene data show CDR1 as SGHTA and CDR2 as FQGNSA. DNA of the CDR3: TGTGCCAGCAGCTCTGCCCATTTAGCGGGAGAGGTAGAGACCCAGTACTTC. It encodes CASSSAHLAGEVETQYF.

This clonotype was seen only a few times. The rearrangement joins TRBV12-3 or TRBV12-4 to TRBJ2-5; a weak D match, TRBD1 (5 bases). Deletions cut 5 bases from V and 0 bases from J, with 7 bases between. This CDR3 comprises 13 residues. CDR3 region: CASSDRDQETQYF. DNA of the CDR3: TGTGCCAGCAGTGACAGAGACCAAGAGACCCAGTACTTC.

V and J are TRBV7-3 and TRBJ1-3; 10 bases align to TRBD1. The CDR3 consists of 19 residues. The V gene's germline CDR1 is SGHTA and CDR2 FQGTGA. Trimming cost V 0 bases and J 1 base; bases outside gene matches: 9. The CDR3 coding sequence is TGTGCCAGCAGCTTAACGGTCGTAAGACAGGGGGCTTCTGGAAACACCATATATTTT. This gives the protein CASSLTVVRQGASGNTIYF.

This clonotype turned up a few times. The chain links TRBV4-1 to TRBJ2-7; unclear D gene. Trimming shortened V by 0 bases and J by 6 bases, and 15 bases separated the two germline ends. Germline V gives CDR1 MGHRA, CDR2 YSYEKL. This CDR3 contains 15 residues. The CDR3 sequence is CASSQETHALGEQYV. CDR3 bases: TGCGCCAGCAGCCAAGAGACCCACGCGTTGGGCGAGCAGTACGTC.

This clonotype was counted a few times. This sequence joins TRBV6-6 and TRBJ2-7; unclear D gene. Germline V gene sequence: CDR1 MNHNY, CDR2 SVGAGI (reference sequence). Trimming took 10 bases from V and 1 from J, leaving 14 bases between them. This CDR3 spans 13 amino acids. CDR3 in amino acids: CATIQSPSYEQYF. Here the CDR3 DNA reads TGTGCCACGATACAGAGTCCTTCCTACGAGCAGTACTTC.

With regard to this clonotype: An end of the junction does not agree with germline; a read error may underlie this. This chain connects TRBV7-2 to TRBJ1-3; D is unresolved. This CDR3 is 15 amino acids long. The V gene's germline CDR1 is SGHTA and CDR2 FQGNSA. The CDR3 bases are TGTGCCAGCAGATCAGATTCCACCTCTGTAAACACCATATATTTT. This encodes CASRSDSTSVNTIYF.

This chain joins TRBV2 and TRBJ2-5; TRBD2 matches 9 bases. The germline V gene has CDR1 SNHLY and CDR2 FYNNEI. Germline trimming cut 4 bases from V and 4 bases from J; bases unmatched to any gene: 1. This CDR3 is 13 amino acids long. DNA for the CDR3: TGTGCCAGCAGTGCACTAGCGGGAGAGACCCAGTACTTC. Translating gives CASSALAGETQYF. The variable domain in full, completed from reference TRBV2 and TRBJ2-5, reads EPEVTQTPSHQVTQMGQEVILRCVPISNHLYFYWYRQILGQKVEFLVSFYNNEISEKSEIFDDQFSVERPDGSNFTLKIRSTKLEDSAMYFCASSALAGETQYFGPGTRLLVL.

The chain employs TRBV11-2 and TRBJ2-3, with 16 bases fitting TRBD2. V gave up 2 bases and J gave up 4 bases; unmatched junction bases: 6. The CDR3 is 18 residues long. The germline V gene has CDR1 SGHAT and CDR2 FQNNGV. The CDR3 DNA reads TGTGCCAGCAGCTTATACGGGACTAGCGGGAGGGGTTCAGATACGCAGTATTTT. Protein sequence: CASSLYGTSGRGSDTQYF. Based on the CDR3 plus reference TRBV11-2 and TRBJ2-3, the full variable domain is EAGVAQSPRYKIIEKRQSVAFWCNPISGHATLYWYQQILGQGPKLLIQFQNNGVVDDSQLPKDRFSAERLKGVDSTLKIQPAKLEDSAVYLCASSLYGTSGRGSDTQYFGPGTRLTVL.

This chain links TRBV29-1 with TRBJ2-5; D unresolved. The CDR3 covers 15 residues. Germline V gives CDR1 SQVTM, CDR2 ANQGSEA. Trimming pared 5 bases from V and 1 base from J, leaving 17 bases between. For the CDR3, the DNA is TGCAGCGTTCAAAAGGCCACCGGGCCCCAAGAGACCCAGTACTTC. The encoded protein is CSVQKATGPQETQYF. The entire variable domain, with the rest obtained from reference TRBV29-1 and TRBJ2-5, is as follows: SAVISQKPSRDICQRGTSLTIQCQVDSQVTMMFWYRQQPGQSLTLIATANQGSEATYESGFVIDKFPISRPNLTFSTLTVSNMSPEDSSIYLCSVQKATGPQETQYFGPGTRLLVL.

The chain uses TRBV4-2 and TRBJ2-1, with TRBD1 matching over 8 bases. V shed 4 bases and J 5 bases; nucleotides not matched to a gene: 4. Germline CDR1 is LGHNA and CDR2 is YNFKEQ. This CDR3 has 14 residues. The CDR3 DNA is TGTGCCAGCAGCCTGCGGGACAGGAACAATGAGCAGTTCTTC. Its protein is CASSLRDRNNEQFF.

This clonotype appeared a few times. The V call is TRBV7-2, the J call TRBJ2-1; D is unclear. The ends were cut back, 1 base at V and 5 bases at J, with 9 bases in the middle. The CDR3 consists of 14 residues. Looked up from germline, CDR1 is SGHTA and CDR2 is FQGNSA. CDR3 nucleotides: TGTGCCAGCAGCTTAGGGTTGAGCAACAATGAGCAGTTCTTC. Translating gives CASSLGLSNNEQFF.

This clonotype was observed a handful of times. This chain connects TRBV20-1 to TRBJ1-4; a weak D match, TRBD1 (5 bases). The V end lost 5 bases, the J end lost 8 bases, and 12 bases lay between the germline ends. Germline V CDR1 and CDR2: DFQATT, SNEGSKA (reference sequence). The CDR3 runs to 12 residues. CDR3 sequence: CSAPGVGEKLFF. The CDR3 coding sequence is TGCAGTGCTCCGGGGGTAGGGGAAAAACTGTTTTTT.

The chain links TRBV6-5 to TRBJ1-1; TRBD1 matches 8 bases. The CDR3 length is 17 residues. Trimming cost V 0 bases and J 4 bases; bases outside gene matches: 10. Germline CDR1 MNHEY, CDR2 SVGAGI. The CDR3 region is CASSYSGTGGAGTEAFF. CDR3 nucleotide sequence: TGTGCCAGCAGTTACTCGGGCACAGGGGGTGCGGGCACTGAAGCTTTCTTT.

CDR3 bases: TGTGCCTGGAGTGTCAGTGCTGGGGCCAACGTCCTGACTTTC. Encoded protein: CAWSVSAGANVLTF. The chain combines TRBV30 with TRBJ2-6; D gene uncertain. The germline V gene has CDR1 GTSNPN and CDR2 SVGIG (reference sequence). The V end lost 0 bases, the J end lost 2 bases, and 5 bases lay between the germline ends. The CDR3 has 14 residues. Full variable domain (remainder filled in from reference TRBV30 and TRBJ2-6): SQTIHQWPATLVQPVGSPLSLECTVEGTSNPNLYWYRQAAGRGLQLLFYSVGIGQISSEVPQNLSASRPQDRQFILSSKKLLLSDSGFYLCAWSVSAGANVLTFGAGSRLTVL.

The gene calls are TRBV4-3 and TRBJ2-1, with 7 bases matching TRBD2. The V segment lost 4 bases and the J segment 7 bases; nucleotides outside the gene matches: 10. The V gene's germline CDR1 is LGHNA and CDR2 YSLEER. This CDR3 spans 15 amino acids. CDR3 coding DNA: TGCGCCAGCAGCCCCTGGGTAGCGGGCTTTAATGAGCAGTTCTTC. This translates into CASSPWVAGFNEQFF.